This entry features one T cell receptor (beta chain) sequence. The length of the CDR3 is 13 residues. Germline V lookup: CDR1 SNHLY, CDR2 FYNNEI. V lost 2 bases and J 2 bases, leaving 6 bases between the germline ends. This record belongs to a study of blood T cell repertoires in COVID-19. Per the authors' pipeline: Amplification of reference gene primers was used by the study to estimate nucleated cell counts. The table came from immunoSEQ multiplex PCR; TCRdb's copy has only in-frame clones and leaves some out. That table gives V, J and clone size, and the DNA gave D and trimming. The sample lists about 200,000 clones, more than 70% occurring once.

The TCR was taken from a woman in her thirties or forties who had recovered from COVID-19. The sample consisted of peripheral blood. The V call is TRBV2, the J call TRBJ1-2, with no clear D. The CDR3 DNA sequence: TGTGCCAGCAGTGAACCCAGGAACTATGGCTACACCTTC. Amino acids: CASSEPRNYGYTF.